Following are 18 T cell receptor beta chains from one sample sequenced in a study of T-cell reconstitution after alpha-beta-depleted transplantation in children. Unique molecular identifiers were used to barcode this TCRbeta library. Each CDR3 protein gets one entry after TCRdb re-called the PCR reads with MiXCR. The table shows around 600,000 distinct CDR3 sequences, with 23% occurring only once. Material: PBMCs, mostly from graft donor cells, obtained 360 days after TCRalphabeta/CD19-depleted stem cell transplant. The source is a boy under three years old who had a stem cell transplant for acute myeloid leukemia, so the T cells may come from the graft donor.

The sample holds many counts of this clonotype. The V gene is TRBV25-1, the J gene TRBJ1-6; D uncertain. V lost 2 bases and J lost 7, with 12 bases in between. Germline CDR1 is MGHDK and CDR2 is SYGVNS. CDR3 length: 15 amino acids. The CDR3 nucleotides read TGTGCCAGCAGTGAACCCGGACTCCTCAATTCACCCCTCCACTTT. It encodes CASSEPGLLNSPLHF.

There are a few counts of this clonotype. The V and J genes are TRBV15 and TRBJ2-3; tentatively, D is TRBD2 (7 bases). Germline assignment: CDR1 LNHNV and CDR2 YYDKDF (reference sequence). This CDR3 has 14 residues. The V end was cut by 5 bases, the J end by 9 bases, with 18 bases between. The CDR3 nucleotides are TGTGCCACCAGCGAGAGGGGGGGCCGGGGCACGCAGTATTTT. It translates to CATSERGGRGTQYF. Supplemented by reference TRBV15 and TRBJ2-3, the full variable domain reads DAMVIQNPRYQVTQFGKPVTLSCSQTLNHNVMYWYQQKSSQAPKLLFHYYDKDFNNEADTPDNFQSRRPNTSFCFLDIRSPGLGDTAMYLCATSERGGRGTQYFGPGTRLTVL.

The table lists this clonotype with a few counts. V usage is TRBV12-3 or TRBV12-4 and J usage is TRBJ2-7, with a tentative D call TRBD1 (5 bases). V lost 3 bases and J 0 bases, leaving 6 bases between the germline ends. CDR3 length: 13 residues. In nucleotides, the CDR3 is TGTGCCAGCAGTTTGGACAACTCCTACGAGCAGTACTTC. This translates into CASSLDNSYEQYF.

The J gene is TRBJ2-3, the V gene TRBV20-1; TRBD2 agrees at 8 bases. The V and J ends lost 3 bases and 4 bases, in that order; junction bases with no gene match: 3. The CDR3 is made up of 13 amino acids. The V gene's germline CDR1 is DFQATT and CDR2 SNEGSKA (reference sequence). The CDR3 is CSASRRGADTQYF. CDR3 sequence (DNA): TGCAGTGCTAGCCGGCGGGGGGCAGATACGCAGTATTTT.

This chain connects TRBV6-1 to TRBJ2-3, with D unclear. The CDR3 is 17 amino acids. Germline CDR1 and CDR2: MNHNS and SASEGT. Trimming took 2 bases from V and 2 from J, leaving 17 bases between them. In DNA form, the CDR3 reads TGTGCCAGCAGTGAAAATCGAAACCGACCGTACACAGATACGCAGTATTTT. It specifies CASSENRNRPYTDTQYF.

This chain joins TRBV20-1 and TRBJ2-7, with D hard to call. Trimming shortened V by 1 base and J by 6 bases, and 16 bases separated the two germline ends. CDR3 length equals 14 residues. Germline-derived CDR1 and CDR2 are DFQATT and SNEGSKA (reference sequence). In DNA form, the CDR3 reads TGCAGTGCTAGAGCCTTCGCGCCCAACGGCGAGCAGTACTTC. Its translation: CSARAFAPNGEQYF.

The sample holds a few counts of this clonotype. CDR3 sequence: CATSRGIAGGYNEQFF. The CDR3 DNA sequence: TGTGCCACCAGCAGAGGGATAGCGGGGGGTTACAATGAGCAGTTCTTC. The rearrangement links TRBV15 to TRBJ2-1; TRBD2 agrees at 10 bases. The CDR3 sequence is 16 residues long. J was trimmed by 4 bases and V by 1 base; bases with no gene match: 4. Germline CDR1 and CDR2: LNHNV and YYDKDF (reference sequence). Drawing the rest from reference TRBV15 and TRBJ2-1, the complete variable domain is DAMVIQNPRYQVTQFGKPVTLSCSQTLNHNVMYWYQQKSSQAPKLLFHYYDKDFNNEADTPDNFQSRRPNTSFCFLDIRSPGLGDTAMYLCATSRGIAGGYNEQFFGPGTRLTVL.

The rearrangement links TRBV4-2 to TRBJ2-2, with 9 positions matching TRBD1. The V segment lost 7 bases and the J segment 1 base; nucleotides outside the gene matches: 1. The CDR3 is 14 residues long. In germline, CDR1 is LGHNA, CDR2 YNFKEQ. CDR3 DNA: TGTGCCAGCATGGGACAGGGGAACACCGGGGAGCTGTTTTTT. This translates into CASMGQGNTGELFF.

For this clonotype: A much more abundant neighbour one base away suggests this may be a read error. The chain is built from TRBV20-1 and TRBJ2-1; no clear D. V was cut by 4 bases and J by 8 bases, with 3 bases left in between. CDR1 DFQATT and CDR2 SNEGSKA come from the germline V gene (reference sequence). The CDR3 loop spans 9 amino acids. CDR3: CSATDEQFF. CDR3 coding DNA: TGCAGTGCTACGGATGAGCAGTTCTTC.

In DNA form, the CDR3 reads TGTGCCAGCAGTTTCCTAGAGGGGCCACACTCCTACAATGAGCAGTTCTTC. This sequence encodes CASSFLEGPHSYNEQFF. V usage is TRBV12-3 or TRBV12-4 and J usage is TRBJ2-1; possibly TRBD1 or TRBD2 for D (5 bases each). The CDR3 length is 17 residues. Trimming cost V 3 bases and J 0 bases, with 15 bases left between them.

This clonotype was observed a single time. This may stem from a read error, because a much larger clone lies one nucleotide away. The V call is TRBV28, the J call TRBJ2-3; the D is unclear. The germline V gene encodes CDR1 MDHEN and CDR2 SYDVKM. Trimming shortened V by 6 bases and J by 2 bases, and 6 bases separated the two germline ends. The CDR3 extends over 12 amino acids. The CDR3 DNA follows: TGTGCCAGCAGCAAACACACAGATACGCAGTATTTT. Its translation: CASSKHTDTQYF.

V usage is TRBV6-5 and J usage is TRBJ1-4, with D uncertain. The CDR3 totals 15 residues. Germline assignment: CDR1 MNHEY and CDR2 SVGAGI. V was trimmed by 2 bases and J by 4 bases, leaving 11 bases between them. CDR3 sequence reads: CASSYAAYRNEKLFF. Here the CDR3 DNA reads TGTGCCAGCAGTTACGCAGCCTACCGTAATGAAAAACTGTTTTTT.

The chain combines TRBV11-2 with TRBJ2-5; D is ambiguous. CDR1 and CDR2 (germline): SGHAT, FQNNGV. The CDR3 has 15 amino acids. Trimming removed 5 bases from V and 2 bases from J, with 15 bases in between. The CDR3 bases are TGTGCCAGCAGCCGTACGGACGGTCATCAAGAGACCCAGTACTTC. It yields the protein CASSRTDGHQETQYF.

The rearrangement links TRBV18 to TRBJ2-3, with a tentative D call TRBD1 (6 bases). CDR1 is KGHSH, CDR2 LQKENI, per germline. V was trimmed by 4 bases and J by 2 bases, leaving 22 bases between them. The length of the CDR3 is 18 residues. The CDR3 DNA follows: TGTGCCAGCTCACGAAGGAAGATTGGGACATGGCCCACAGATACGCAGTATTTT. Translating gives CASSRRKIGTWPTDTQYF.

This clonotype was seen ten or more times. The CDR3 region is CAWTIRRGQGTGTEAFF. The CDR3 DNA reads TGTGCCTGGACCATCCGAAGGGGACAGGGTACGGGCACTGAAGCTTTCTTT. The rearrangement links TRBV30 to TRBJ1-1, with 9 bases that match TRBD1. The V gene's germline CDR1 is GTSNPN and CDR2 SVGIG (reference sequence). Unmatched junction bases numbered 16, after V lost 4 bases and J lost 4 bases. The CDR3 spans 17 residues. Looking up the rest from reference TRBV30 and TRBJ1-1 gives the full variable domain: SQTIHQWPATLVQPVGSPLSLECTVEGTSNPNLYWYRQAAGRGLQLLFYSVGIGQISSEVPQNLSASRPQDRQFILSSKKLLLSDSGFYLCAWTIRRGQGTGTEAFFGQGTRLTVV.

V and J are TRBV5-5 and TRBJ1-2, with D possibly matching TRBD1 (5 bases). V was trimmed by 7 bases and J by 2 bases, leaving 12 bases between them. Per the germline V gene, CDR1 is SGHKS and CDR2 is YYEKEE (reference sequence). The CDR3 covers 13 residues. DNA of the CDR3: TGTGCCAGCCGGGGACCGCCCAACTATGGCTACACCTTC. This encodes CASRGPPNYGYTF.

Only a few counts were recorded for this clonotype. The CDR3 DNA is TGCAGTGCTAAACCGCCGACAGGGCAGGGACTAGCGGGGGGAAGGGGCTCCTACAATGAGCAGTTCTTC. Encoded protein: CSAKPPTGQGLAGGRGSYNEQFF. The rearrangement uses TRBV20-1 and TRBJ2-1; TRBD2 matches at 15 bases. The CDR3 sequence is 23 residues long. Germline-derived CDR1 and CDR2 are DFQATT and SNEGSKA (reference sequence). V shed 4 bases and J 0 bases; nucleotides not matched to a gene: 22.

The sample holds many counts of this clonotype. The chain carries TRBV18 and TRBJ2-3; no clear D. Germline assignment: CDR1 KGHSH and CDR2 LQKENI. The ends were cut back, 0 bases at V and 2 bases at J, with 9 bases in the middle. The CDR3 consists of 15 residues. For the CDR3, the DNA is TGTGCCAGCTCACCACCGGTCGAATACACAGATACGCAGTATTTT. Residues: CASSPPVEYTDTQYF.